Below, 10 T cell receptor beta chains from the same sample are listed, as sequenced in a study of shared clonotypes between healthy human individuals. Here immunoSEQ multiplex PCR was the method, and the copy in TCRdb shows in-frame clones only, minus some. The data contain some 470,000 clones, over 65% of them singletons. Sequenced: PBMCs. These receptors came from a woman aged 40 to 49 in good health. Some clones in this sample may be carry-over from other donors' samples.

The chain has TRBV27 and TRBJ2-7; 7 bases line up with TRBD2. The CDR3 runs 18 residues. Germline values: CDR1 MNHEY, CDR2 SMNVEV (reference sequence). Losses at the gene ends were 6 bases for V and 0 bases for J; bases not matched to a gene: 17. CDR3 protein: CASSLFGVASSGSYEQYF. The CDR3 DNA is TGTGCCAGCAGCCTATTTGGGGTGGCGTCTAGCGGCTCCTACGAGCAGTACTTC.

This clone has a handful of counts. This specimen includes other DNA sequences encoding the same CDR3. The V and J genes are TRBV5-4 and TRBJ2-7, with no clear D. Trimming cost V 2 bases and J 4 bases, with 7 bases left between them. Germline loops: CDR1 SGHNT, CDR2 YYREEE (reference sequence). CDR3 size: 12 residues. The CDR3: CASSFGIYEQYF. CDR3 nucleotide sequence: TGTGCCAGCAGCTTCGGTATATACGAGCAGTACTTC.

The chain has TRBV5-6 and TRBJ2-1, with D possibly matching TRBD1 (6 bases). The CDR3 is 16 residues long. Germline CDR1 SGHDT, CDR2 YYEEEE. Between the trimmed V and J ends, which lost 4 bases and 4 bases, there was a span of 18 bases. The CDR3 nucleotides read TGTGCCAGCAGCAGAACAGACAGGACCCTTTACAATGAGCAGTTCTTC. It yields the protein CASSRTDRTLYNEQFF.

V is TRBV7-9 and J is TRBJ2-7; TRBD1 aligns across 8 bases. Germline V CDR1 and CDR2: SEHNR, FQNEAQ (reference sequence). The CDR3 length is 15 residues. Unmatched junction bases numbered 11, after V lost 5 bases and J lost 5 bases. The CDR3 spells CASSQGRQGAHEQYF. CDR3 sequence (DNA): TGTGCCAGCAGCCAGGGCCGGCAGGGGGCCCACGAGCAGTACTTC. The full variable domain, rest sourced from reference TRBV7-9 and TRBJ2-7, is DTGVSQNPRHKITKRGQNVTFRCDPISEHNRLYWYRQTLGQGPEFLTYFQNEAQLEKSRLLSDRFSAERPKGSFSTLEIQRTEQGDSAMYLCASSQGRQGAHEQYFGPGTRLTVT.

This sequence joins TRBV4-1 and TRBJ1-5; D might be TRBD1 (5 bases). The V and J ends lost 1 base and 2 bases respectively, with 24 bases between them. This CDR3 has 20 residues. Germline V gives CDR1 MGHRA, CDR2 YSYEKL. CDR3 sequence reads: CASSQGSVQGFLQGNQPQHF. The CDR3 nucleotides are TGCGCCAGCAGCCAAGGTTCGGTTCAGGGTTTTTTACAAGGCAATCAGCCCCAGCATTTT.

The rearrangement joins TRBV27 to TRBJ1-2, with D hard to call. CDR3 length: 13 amino acids. Germline CDR1 is MNHEY and CDR2 is SMNVEV (reference sequence). Trimming cost V 7 bases and J 2 bases, with 11 bases left between them. CDR3 bases: TGTGCCAGCACTTCAGACGGGAACTATGGCTACACCTTC. Translation gives CASTSDGNYGYTF.

This chain joins TRBV10-2 and TRBJ2-7, with D perhaps assigned TRBD1 or TRBD2 (6 bases each). Trimming removed 6 bases at V and 6 bases at J, with 18 bases between. This CDR3 is built from 14 residues. In germline, CDR1 is WSHSY, CDR2 SAAADI. The CDR3 coding sequence is TGCGCCAGCAGCCAACGGGGGCAAAGGGGCGAGCAGTACTTC. Its protein is CASSQRGQRGEQYF.

This clone has only one observation. The gene calls are TRBV2 and TRBJ1-1; no clear D. CDR3 length: 12 residues. Germline loops: CDR1 SNHLY, CDR2 FYNNEI. Trimming left V 11 bases short and J 3 bases short, with 13 bases between. CDR3 nucleotide sequence: TGTGCCGGCCTCGGGTCCTACACTGAAGCTTTCTTT. It translates to CAGLGSYTEAFF.

The chain carries TRBV15 and TRBJ2-1, with TRBD2 identical over 9 bases. CDR3 length equals 16 residues. The V gene end was trimmed by 6 bases and the J gene end by 2 bases; junction bases not matched to a gene: 8. Per the germline V gene, CDR1 is LNHNV and CDR2 is YYDKDF (reference sequence). CDR3 protein: CATRGSGSPTYNEQFF. The CDR3 region has the DNA TGTGCCACCAGAGGTAGCGGGAGTCCCACCTACAATGAGCAGTTCTTC.

This chain links TRBV7-2 with TRBJ1-4; D unclear. In germline, CDR1 is SGHTA, CDR2 FQGNSA. The CDR3 is 14 amino acids. Trimming pared 0 bases from V and 9 bases from J, leaving 11 bases between. The CDR3 spells CASSLAQRAQKLFF. The CDR3 DNA is TGTGCCAGCAGCTTAGCGCAGAGGGCCCAAAAACTGTTTTTT.